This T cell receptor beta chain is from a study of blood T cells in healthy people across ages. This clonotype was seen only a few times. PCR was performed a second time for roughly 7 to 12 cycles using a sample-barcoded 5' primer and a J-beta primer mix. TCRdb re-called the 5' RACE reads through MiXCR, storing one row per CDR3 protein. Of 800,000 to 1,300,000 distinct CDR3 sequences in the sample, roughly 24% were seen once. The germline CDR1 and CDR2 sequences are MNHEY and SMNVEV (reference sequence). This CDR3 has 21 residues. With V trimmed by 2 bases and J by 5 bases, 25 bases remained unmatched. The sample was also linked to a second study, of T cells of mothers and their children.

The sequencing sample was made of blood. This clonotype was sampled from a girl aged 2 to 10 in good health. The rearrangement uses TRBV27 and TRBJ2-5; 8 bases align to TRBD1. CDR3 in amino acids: CASSLSPPRQGTGESDETQYF. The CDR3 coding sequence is TGTGCCAGCAGTTTAAGTCCCCCCCGACAGGGGACGGGAGAATCTGATGAGACCCAGTACTTC.